A single sample gave rise to the 12 T cell receptor beta chains below, sequenced in a study of blood T cell repertoires in COVID-19. Libraries were prepared by immunoSEQ multiplex PCR; TCRdb keeps only in-frame clonotypes and omits some of them. This table holds approximately 250,000 clones, about 87% found once. The sample was PBMCs or T cells enriched from blood (not recorded which). The receptors derive from a woman aged 30 to 39 with acute COVID-19.

This chain uses TRBV19 with TRBJ1-5; D gene uncertain. This CDR3 spans 14 amino acids. Germline values: CDR1 LNHDA, CDR2 SQIVND (reference sequence). The V end was cut by 1 base, the J end by 7 bases, with 11 bases between. Here the CDR3 reads CASSIVRVRQPQHF. The CDR3, as DNA: TGTGCCAGTAGTATAGTCCGGGTCCGCCAGCCCCAGCATTTT.

CDR3 amino acids: CSVPDRLQETQYF. CDR3 in DNA: TGCAGCGTTCCTGACAGGCTCCAAGAGACCCAGTACTTC. The rearrangement joins TRBV29-1 to TRBJ2-5, with D perhaps matching TRBD1 (6 bases). Germline V CDR1 and CDR2: SQVTM, ANQGSEA. Between the trimmed V and J ends, which lost 5 bases and 1 base, there was a span of 11 bases. There are 13 residues in the CDR3.

J is TRBJ2-7 and V is TRBV19; TRBD2 aligns across 13 bases. The germline gives CDR1 LNHDA, CDR2 SQIVND (reference sequence). This CDR3 contains 18 residues. The J segment lost 2 bases and the V segment lost 2 bases, leaving 9 bases of the junction unmatched. DNA of the CDR3: TGTGCCAGTAGTATATTCTCTTCGACTAGCGGGAGGACCTACGAGCAGTACTTC. Its translation: CASSIFSSTSGRTYEQYF.

CDR3 sequence: CASSQALAGEIDTQYF. For the CDR3, the DNA is TGCGCCAGCAGCCAAGCTCTAGCGGGAGAAATAGATACGCAGTATTTT. The chain combines TRBV4-1 with TRBJ2-3; TRBD2 aligns across 10 bases. CDR1 is MGHRA and CDR2 is YSYEKL in the germline V gene. The length of the CDR3 is 16 residues. Trimming took 1 base from V and 5 from J; bases not matched to a gene: 6.

V gene TRBV19 combines with J gene TRBJ2-2; 7 bases line up with TRBD2. The CDR3 contains 16 residues. Trimming removed 10 bases from V and 6 bases from J; junction bases left unmatched: 17. The germline CDR1 and CDR2 sequences are LNHDA and SQIVND (reference sequence). The CDR3 spells CATFQWGGKSAGELFF. CDR3 in DNA: TGTGCCACATTCCAATGGGGAGGGAAGAGTGCCGGGGAGCTGTTTTTT.

This chain joins TRBV7-9 and TRBJ2-1; D gene ambiguous. V was shortened by 0 bases and J by 9 bases, with 12 bases between the two germline ends. The germline gives CDR1 SEHNR, CDR2 FQNEAQ (reference sequence). The CDR3 is 14 residues long. CDR3 in DNA: TGTGCCAGCAGCTTAGCGCTAAGCTCCGGTGAGCAGTTCTTC. This sequence encodes CASSLALSSGEQFF.

The rearrangement uses TRBV27 and TRBJ1-4; TRBD1 matches 8 bases. Germline CDR1 is MNHEY and CDR2 is SMNVEV (reference sequence). The CDR3 consists of 13 residues. Germline trimming cut 6 bases from V and 5 bases from J; bases unmatched to any gene: 2. CDR3 in amino acids: CASRQGGNEKLFF. CDR3 nucleotide sequence: TGTGCCAGCAGACAGGGGGGAAATGAAAAACTGTTTTTT.

This chain joins TRBV28 and TRBJ2-3, with 8 bases that match TRBD2. CDR3 length: 15 amino acids. V gave up 6 bases and J gave up 6 bases; unmatched junction bases: 11. The germline CDR1 and CDR2 sequences are MDHEN and SYDVKM. The CDR3 protein is CASRAGTSQKDTQYF. For the CDR3, the DNA is TGTGCCAGCAGGGCCGGGACTAGTCAGAAGGATACGCAGTATTTT.

V usage is TRBV2 and J usage is TRBJ2-2, with a possible D match to TRBD2 (6 bases). Germline V CDR1 and CDR2: SNHLY, FYNNEI. The CDR3 runs 17 residues. V was cut by 8 bases and J by 2 bases, with 21 bases left in between. The CDR3 DNA sequence: TGTGCCAGCCGGAAGGAGGGAACCCAAATAAACACCGGGGAGCTGTTTTTT. This gives the protein CASRKEGTQINTGELFF.

The CDR3 reads CASSSLTGTEQYF. DNA for the CDR3: TGTGCCAGCAGCTCTCTCACAGGGACCGAGCAGTACTTC. The chain carries TRBV7-9 and TRBJ2-7; D perhaps matches TRBD1 (6 bases). Looked up from germline, CDR1 is SEHNR and CDR2 is FQNEAQ (reference sequence). V was shortened by 4 bases and J by 6 bases, with 13 bases between the two germline ends. The CDR3 runs 13 residues.

The chain uses TRBV20-1 and TRBJ1-4; TRBD1 agrees at 7 bases. V shed 3 bases and J 2 bases; nucleotides not matched to a gene: 9. Germline CDR1 is DFQATT and CDR2 is SNEGSKA (reference sequence). The length of the CDR3 is 16 residues. The CDR3 is CSASTVGGATNEKLFF. CDR3 nucleotides: TGCAGTGCTAGTACGGTAGGGGGCGCGACTAATGAAAAACTGTTTTTT.

The chain employs TRBV27 and TRBJ2-7; D might be TRBD1 (6 bases). Trimming stripped 6 bases from V and 4 bases from J, with 19 bases between. The CDR3 has 15 residues. The germline V gene encodes CDR1 MNHEY and CDR2 SMNVEV (reference sequence). The CDR3 nucleotides are TGTGCCAGCAGGACGGCGGGCGCAGGGGCTTACGAGCAGTACTTC. This gives the protein CASRTAGAGAYEQYF.